This T cell receptor beta chain was recorded in a study of cytomegalovirus exposure and HLA in healthy donors. Amplification used 60 Vbeta primers and 13 Jbeta primers. Here immunoSEQ multiplex PCR was the method, and the copy in TCRdb shows in-frame clones only, minus some. The repertoire holds 90,000 to 120,000 clones, 81% seen once, with about 2.3% in the top ten. CDR3 size: 16 residues. J was trimmed by 4 bases and V by 2 bases; bases with no gene match: 5. Germline assignment: CDR1 SGDLS and CDR2 YYNGEE. This clone was counted once. The source of this sequence is a young man in good health and CMV-seronegative. V is TRBV9 and J is TRBJ2-2; 10 positions match TRBD1. The sample taken for sequencing was PBMCs. CDR3 coding DNA: TGTGCCAGCAGCGTGGCCGGGACAGGGGTCACCGGGGAGCTGTTTTTT. It codes for CASSVAGTGVTGELFF. Based on the CDR3 plus reference TRBV9 and TRBJ2-2, the full variable domain is DSGVTQTPKHLITATGQRVTLRCSPRSGDLSVYWYQQSLDQGLQFLIQYYNGEERAKGNILERFSAQQFPDLHSELNLSSLELGDSALYFCASSVAGTGVTGELFFGEGSRLTVL.